The rows below give T cell receptor beta chains drawn from one sample of a study of molecular identifiers for immune sequencing clone quantification. TCRdb ran MiXCR on the PCR reads and lists one entry per CDR3 protein. The profile shows 460,000 or so distinct CDR3 sequences, around 21% of them singletons. Specimen: naive CD8+ T cells from blood, with Jurkat cell RNA spiked in. The origin of the receptors is a human donor in good health. Some libraries in this study had Jurkat cell RNA spiked in. CDR3s include the opening cysteine and the closing phenylalanine or tryptophan. A D gene is named only where the DNA matches it firmly. The size field is filled for only some rows; it gives once, few, many or a size class.

D	V	J	length	size	CDR3	DNA
NA	TRBV19	TRBJ1-4	13	few	CASSIWEREKLFF	TGTGCCAGTAGTATTTGGGAACGAGAAAAACTGTTTTTT
TRBD1	TRBV28	TRBJ1-5	14	many	CASRDRVFDQPQHF	TGTGCCAGCAGGGACAGGGTTTTTGATCAGCCCCAGCATTTT
TRBD2	TRBV6-5	TRBJ2-5	16	many	CASSYSGTSGQETQYF	TGTGCCAGCAGTTACTCCGGGACTAGCGGCCAAGAGACCCAGTACTTC
TRBD1	TRBV15	TRBJ1-3	16	many	CATSRAQGETGNTIYF	TGTGCCACCAGCAGAGCCCAGGGGGAAACTGGAAACACCATATATTTT
NA	TRBV7-9	TRBJ2-2	16	few	CASSLAQGGNTGELFF	TGTGCCAGCAGCTTAGCACAGGGAGGGAACACCGGGGAGCTGTTTTTT
NA	TRBV30	TRBJ2-7	13	few	CACPGKVSYEQYF	TGTGCCTGCCCGGGGAAGGTTTCCTACGAGCAGTACTTC
NA	TRBV5-6	TRBJ2-7	14	NA	CAGSRGESSYEQYF	TGTGCCGGCAGCCGCGGGGAAAGCTCCTACGAGCAGTACTTC
TRBD1	TRBV2	TRBJ1-1	17	many	CASSEGGTGPVNTEAFF	TGTGCCAGCAGTGAAGGGGGGACAGGGCCAGTGAACACTGAAGCTTTCTTT
NA	TRBV20-1	TRBJ2-1	15	few	CSARDLMTSYNEQFF	TGCAGTGCTAGAGATTTAATGACTTCCTACAATGAGCAGTTCTTC
NA	TRBV28	TRBJ2-7	13	NA	CAGRGGASYEQYF	TGTGCGGGAAGGGGGGGGGCGTCCTACGAGCAGTACTTC
TRBD2	TRBV7-2	TRBJ2-7	19	NA	CASSTKQTSGRALVYEQYF	TGTGCCAGCAGCACCAAACAGACTAGCGGGAGGGCCTTAGTATACGAGCAGTACTTC
TRBD2	TRBV7-6	TRBJ2-3	17	many	CASSLSRRGTSTDTQYF	TGTGCCAGCAGCCTCTCTCGGCGGGGGACCAGCACAGATACGCAGTATTTT
TRBD1	TRBV4-3	TRBJ1-3	21	NA	CASSQDSPPIEGGGWGNTIYF	TGCGCCAGCAGCCAAGATAGTCCCCCCATTGAGGGAGGGGGCTGGGGAAACACCATATATTTT
TRBD2	TRBV5-8	TRBJ2-7	15	NA	CASSLHPSGAYEQYF	TGTGCCAGCAGCTTGCATCCTAGCGGGGCCTACGAGCAGTACTTC
TRBD1	TRBV6-6	TRBJ1-1	13	few	CASSYYRGGEAFF	TGTGCCAGCAGTTACTACAGGGGTGGTGAAGCTTTCTTT
NA	TRBV20-1	TRBJ2-7	12	few	CSARDIGGEQYF	TGCAGTGCTAGAGATATAGGGGGCGAGCAGTACTTC
NA	TRBV7-9	TRBJ2-7	14	NA	CASSSQDKFYEQYF	TGTGCCAGCAGCTCGCAAGACAAATTTTACGAGCAGTACTTC
NA	TRBV7-9	TRBJ2-3	16	many	CASSLALEGGLNTQYF	TGTGCCAGCAGCTTAGCGTTGGAGGGGGGGCTAAATACGCAGTATTTT
TRBD1	TRBV7-9	TRBJ1-1	16	many	CASSSVGTGANTEAFF	TGTGCCAGCAGCAGCGTTGGGACAGGTGCGAACACTGAAGCTTTCTTT
NA	TRBV19	TRBJ1-1	14	NA	CASSIAGGVTEAFF	TGTGCCAGTAGTATAGCGGGGGGGGTCACTGAAGCTTTCTTT
NA	TRBV30	TRBJ2-3	15	NA	CAWSVLGPSTDTQYF	TGTGCCTGGAGTGTGCTCGGGCCCAGCACAGATACGCAGTATTTT
NA	TRBV12-3/TRBV12-4	TRBJ1-3	15	NA	CASSGYWGPGNTIYF	TGTGCCAGCAGTGGATACTGGGGGCCCGGAAACACCATATATTTT
TRBD2	TRBV5-4	TRBJ2-2	15	few	CASSEWTRGTGELFF	TGTGCCAGCAGCGAATGGACTAGAGGCACCGGGGAGCTGTTTTTT
TRBD2	TRBV5-1	TRBJ2-5	15	many	CASSQGVRGGETQYF	TGCGCCAGCAGTCAAGGTGTCCGGGGGGGAGAGACCCAGTACTTC
NA	TRBV4-1	TRBJ2-1	17	many	CASSQAGRRWNSDEQFF	TGCGCCAGCAGCCAAGCAGGGCGGCGCTGGAATAGCGATGAGCAGTTCTTC
TRBD1	TRBV2	TRBJ2-5	13	many	CASRGQGEETQYF	TGTGCCAGCAGGGGACAGGGCGAAGAGACCCAGTACTTC
TRBD2	TRBV6-2/TRBV6-3	TRBJ2-1	16	NA	CASRAGRLAENNEQFF	TGTGCCAGCAGGGCCGGGCGACTAGCGGAGAACAATGAGCAGTTCTTC
NA	TRBV20-1	TRBJ2-7	13	many	CSAREEDYYEQYF	TGCAGTGCTAGAGAAGAGGATTACTACGAGCAGTACTTC
NA	TRBV4-2	TRBJ2-7	15	NA	CASSQETGEGYEQYF	TGTGCCAGCAGCCAAGAGACAGGGGAGGGCTACGAGCAGTACTTC
NA	TRBV19	TRBJ2-7	12	few	CASSAEEHEQYF	TGTGCCAGTAGTGCCGAAGAACACGAGCAGTACTTC
NA	TRBV20-1	TRBJ2-7	12	many	CSARDIAYEQYF	TGCAGTGCTAGAGATATTGCCTACGAGCAGTACTTC
TRBD1	TRBV5-3	TRBJ2-3	17	NA	CASSDPDRGRFADTQYF	TGTGCCAGCAGCGATCCGGACAGGGGGCGTTTCGCAGATACGCAGTATTTT
NA	TRBV14	TRBJ1-1	14	many	CASSQDTTPEEAFF	TGTGCCAGCAGCCAAGATACGACACCCGAAGAAGCTTTCTTT
TRBD2	TRBV20-1	TRBJ2-3	16	many	CSADRDYPSSTDTQYF	TGCAGTGCGGACCGGGACTACCCATCTAGCACAGATACGCAGTATTTT
NA	TRBV28	TRBJ2-7	14	few	CASSLYDTYYEQYF	TGTGCCAGCAGTTTGTATGACACTTACTACGAGCAGTACTTC